A single sample gave rise to the 24 T cell receptor beta chains below, sequenced in a study of cytomegalovirus exposure and HLA in healthy donors (dated by TCRdb to 2015 to 2018). Libraries were made using the immunoSEQ multiplex PCR assay. For the multiplex PCR, a mixture combining 60 forward primers for TCR Vbeta segments and 13 reverse primers for TCR Jbeta segments was used. TCRdb obtained this table from immuneACCESS and retained in-frame rearrangements with V and J assigned. These tables miss some clones; where compared with another copy, unresolved V genes account for less than half of the shortfall, and the remainder is unexplained. The sample contains 150,000 to 200,000 clones, roughly four fifths of them found a single time. The ten largest clones take up 4.9% of the sample. The sample taken for sequencing was PBMCs. The source of these receptors is a woman aged 18 to 35 in good health and CMV-seropositive.

The chain has TRBV6-1 and TRBJ1-5, with 7 nucleotides matching TRBD1. Per the germline V gene, CDR1 is MNHNS and CDR2 is SASEGT. The CDR3 is 15 residues long. Trimming took 6 bases from V and 5 from J; bases not matched to a gene: 10. The CDR3 DNA reads TGTGCCAGCAGGACCAGGGGGGCCAACTATCAGCCCCAGCATTTT. It translates to CASRTRGANYQPQHF.

The chain uses TRBV6-5 and TRBJ2-1; D uncertain. Trimming took off 2 bases at V and 9 bases at J, with 17 bases between the two ends. The CDR3 spans 15 residues. Germline-derived CDR1 and CDR2 are MNHEY and SVGAGI. The CDR3 protein is CASSYERDENREQFF. Written as DNA, the CDR3 is TGTGCCAGCAGTTACGAGCGCGACGAAAATCGTGAGCAGTTCTTC.

In nucleotides, the CDR3 is TGTGCCAGCAGCCAAGGATCAGGGTCCTATGGCTACACCTTC. Its protein product is CASSQGSGSYGYTF. The chain links TRBV4-2 to TRBJ1-2; perhaps TRBD1 as D (5 bases). CDR3 size: 14 residues. The germline V gene encodes CDR1 LGHNA and CDR2 YNFKEQ. V was pared by 1 base and J by 4 bases, with 10 bases between.

The V gene is TRBV7-9, the J gene TRBJ1-4; 9 nucleotides align to TRBD1. V trimming: 5 bases; J trimming: 7 bases; junction bases outside the gene matches: 8. This CDR3 region has 15 residues. Looked up from germline, CDR1 is SEHNR and CDR2 is FQNEAQ (reference sequence). CDR3 loop: CASSRPGTGTEKLFF. Written as DNA, the CDR3 is TGTGCCAGCAGCCGTCCCGGGACAGGGACTGAAAAACTGTTTTTT.

The V call is TRBV2, the J call TRBJ2-3; 9 nucleotides align to TRBD2. V shed 4 bases, J shed 2 bases, and the junction held 7 bases outside the gene matches. The CDR3 length is 16 residues. From germline, CDR1 is SNHLY and CDR2 FYNNEI. The CDR3 nucleotides are TGTGCCAGCAGTGTTTTAGCGGGGGACCCCACAGATACGCAGTATTTT. Protein sequence: CASSVLAGDPTDTQYF.

This sequence joins TRBV5-1 and TRBJ1-4; no clear D. V was pared by 0 bases and J by 4 bases, with 10 bases between. The CDR3 has 15 residues. The germline V gene encodes CDR1 SGHRS and CDR2 YFSETQ. This CDR3 is CASSLGSGNNEKLFF. CDR3 coding DNA: TGCGCCAGCAGCTTGGGGTCGGGGAATAATGAAAAACTGTTTTTT.

The chain uses TRBV27 and TRBJ2-5; 7 positions match TRBD1. Per germline, CDR1 MNHEY and CDR2 SMNVEV (reference sequence). V shed 7 bases, J shed 3 bases, and the junction held 5 bases outside the gene matches. This CDR3 has 13 amino acids. For the CDR3, the DNA is TGTGCCAGCAAAACCGGGACAGAAGAGACCCAGTACTTC. It is translated as CASKTGTEETQYF.

This chain connects TRBV6-5 to TRBJ1-2, with 7 bases fitting TRBD1. The CDR3 has 13 residues. Germline V gives CDR1 MNHEY, CDR2 SVGAGI. The ends lost 6 bases at V and 6 bases at J; junction bases unmatched: 7. The CDR3 spells CASSDREIDGYTF. CDR3 nucleotide sequence: TGTGCCAGCAGCGACAGGGAGATCGATGGCTACACCTTC.

V is TRBV7-9 and J is TRBJ2-1; 13 bases fit TRBD2. V lost 5 bases to trimming and J lost 5 bases; unmatched junction nucleotides: 6. Per the germline V gene, CDR1 is SEHNR and CDR2 is FQNEAQ (reference sequence). The CDR3 has 16 amino acids. The CDR3 bases are TGTGCCAGCAGCCTCAGACTAGCGGGGGGACACAATGAGCAGTTCTTC. This codes for CASSLRLAGGHNEQFF. Full variable domain (remainder filled in from reference TRBV7-9 and TRBJ2-1): DTGVSQNPRHKITKRGQNVTFRCDPISEHNRLYWYRQTLGQGPEFLTYFQNEAQLEKSRLLSDRFSAERPKGSFSTLEIQRTEQGDSAMYLCASSLRLAGGHNEQFFGPGTRLTVL.

As concerns this clone: The DNA is left out, because the CDR3 cannot be placed on it with certainty; the CDR3 is given as TCRdb lists it. This chain links TRBV6-5 with TRBJ1-2; the table gives TRBD1 as D, unverified against the DNA. Per germline, CDR1 MNHEY and CDR2 SVGAGI. The CDR3 spans 12 residues, counting both ends. CDR3 in amino acids: CASGGWARGATF.

The chain is built from TRBV5-6 and TRBJ1-1, with 10 bases fitting TRBD1. The CDR3 length is 17 residues. The J segment lost 1 base and the V segment lost 5 bases, leaving 11 bases of the junction unmatched. Germline assignment: CDR1 SGHDT and CDR2 YYEEEE. The chain's CDR3 is CASRGQGIVIGNTEAFF. The CDR3, as DNA: TGTGCCAGCAGGGGACAGGGGATAGTTATTGGGAACACTGAAGCTTTCTTT. Full variable domain (remainder filled in from reference TRBV5-6 and TRBJ1-1): DAGVTQSPTHLIKTRGQQVTLRCSPKSGHDTVSWYQQALGQGPQFIFQYYEEEERQRGNFPDRFSGHQFPNYSSELNVNALLLGDSALYLCASRGQGIVIGNTEAFFGQGTRLTVV.

The CDR3 sequence is CASSFRDRGSNEQFF. The CDR3 region has the DNA TGTGCCAGCAGTTTCCGGGACAGGGGGTCCAATGAGCAGTTCTTC. The rearrangement uses TRBV27 and TRBJ2-1, with 11 bases fitting TRBD1. V shed 3 bases, J shed 6 bases, and the junction held 4 bases outside the gene matches. Per the germline V gene, CDR1 is MNHEY and CDR2 is SMNVEV (reference sequence). CDR3 length: 15 amino acids.

V gene TRBV4-2 combines with J gene TRBJ2-5; TRBD2 matches at 9 bases. Germline assignment: CDR1 LGHNA and CDR2 YNFKEQ. This CDR3 is 14 amino acids long. V dropped 8 bases and J dropped 3; count of bases not matched to a gene: 7. In DNA, the CDR3 is TGTGCCAGCCGAAACTTAGCGGGGGAAGAGACCCAGTACTTC. Protein sequence: CASRNLAGEETQYF.

The genes are TRBV2 and TRBJ2-5, with 7 bases matching TRBD2. Germline loops: CDR1 SNHLY, CDR2 FYNNEI. This CDR3 has 13 amino acids. V lost 7 bases, J lost 5 bases, and 7 bases stayed unmatched. CDR3 in DNA: TGTGCCAGCAATTCGGGGGGTCGTGAGACCCAGTACTTC. Translated, it gives CASNSGGRETQYF.

V is TRBV6-5 and J is TRBJ2-5; possible D gene TRBD1, 6 bases. V was pared by 6 bases and J by 2 bases, with 10 bases between. The CDR3 sequence is 13 residues long. CDR1 is MNHEY and CDR2 is SVGAGI in the germline V gene. CDR3 DNA: TGTGCCAGCAGCCGGACAGTACAAGAGACCCAGTACTTC. Its protein is CASSRTVQETQYF.

This clone was detected a few times. The chain recombines TRBV6-4 with TRBJ1-6; D is ambiguous. Germline V gene data show CDR1 as MRHNA and CDR2 as SNTAGT. V was trimmed by 3 bases and J by 7 bases, leaving 10 bases between them. The CDR3 totals 14 residues. This CDR3 reads CASSESESNSPLHF. The CDR3 DNA reads as TGTGCCAGCAGTGAGTCTGAGTCAAATTCACCCCTCCACTTT.

The chain couples TRBV6-5 to TRBJ1-2; D is uncertain. CDR1 is MNHEY and CDR2 is SVGAGI in the germline V gene. This CDR3 has 16 amino acids. V was cut by 0 bases and J by 4 bases, with 15 bases left in between. The CDR3 region has the DNA TGTGCCAGCAGTTACTCTGTTGGGAGGATGACCTATGGCTACACCTTC. This gives the protein CASSYSVGRMTYGYTF.

V usage is TRBV27 and J usage is TRBJ1-5; D is possibly TRBD1 (5 bases). This CDR3 is 13 amino acids long. Germline V gene lookup returns CDR1 MNHEY and CDR2 SMNVEV (reference sequence). The ends were cut back, 11 bases at V and 4 bases at J, with 15 bases in the middle. The CDR3 protein is CASWDRGNQPQHF. The CDR3 DNA reads as TGTGCCTCGTGGGACCGGGGGAATCAGCCCCAGCATTTT.

The chain couples TRBV5-4 to TRBJ1-1, with no clear D. The CDR3 runs 13 residues. The germline gives CDR1 SGHNT, CDR2 YYREEE (reference sequence). Trimming took 3 bases from V and 1 from J, leaving 7 bases between them. CDR3 protein: CASSSRRNTEAFF. As DNA, the CDR3 is TGTGCCAGCAGCTCTCGGAGGAACACTGAAGCTTTCTTT.

V and J are TRBV19 and TRBJ2-1; the D gene is possibly TRBD2 (6 bases). Germline-derived CDR1 and CDR2 are LNHDA and SQIVND (reference sequence). CDR3 length: 14 residues. Trimming shortened V by 1 base and J by 3 bases, and 7 bases separated the two germline ends. CDR3 DNA sequence: TGTGCCAGTAGTATAGGCGGGGACTACAATGAGCAGTTCTTC. Amino acid sequence: CASSIGGDYNEQFF.

The chain combines TRBV19 with TRBJ1-6, with TRBD1 as a possible D gene (5 bases). V was shortened by 3 bases and J by 3 bases, with 15 bases between the two germline ends. The CDR3 sequence is 17 residues long. The V gene's germline CDR1 is LNHDA and CDR2 SQIVND (reference sequence). For the CDR3, the DNA is TGTGCCAGTAGTATTCCCGGGGGGAGGGTCTATAATTCACCCCTCCACTTT. It encodes CASSIPGGRVYNSPLHF.

J is TRBJ1-4 and V is TRBV7-2; no clear D. The germline V gene has CDR1 SGHTA and CDR2 FQGNSA. The CDR3 totals 13 residues. The V and J ends lost 4 bases and 8 bases respectively, with 11 bases between them. CDR3 sequence: CASSSEDREKLFF. Written as DNA, the CDR3 is TGTGCCAGCAGCTCGGAGGATAGGGAAAAACTGTTTTTT.

The chain uses TRBV5-6 and TRBJ2-3; D is unresolved. CDR3 length: 14 residues. From germline, CDR1 is SGHDT and CDR2 YYEEEE. The V end was cut by 0 bases, the J end by 3 bases, with 8 bases between. CDR3 sequence reads: CASSLEPGTDTQYF. CDR3 in DNA: TGTGCCAGCAGCTTGGAGCCGGGTACAGATACGCAGTATTTT. Together with reference TRBV5-6 and TRBJ2-3, the CDR3 gives the full variable domain: DAGVTQSPTHLIKTRGQQVTLRCSPKSGHDTVSWYQQALGQGPQFIFQYYEEEERQRGNFPDRFSGHQFPNYSSELNVNALLLGDSALYLCASSLEPGTDTQYFGPGTRLTVL.

The CDR3 DNA is TGTGCCAGCAGTGCCTCCCCCGGTTATGGCTACACCTTC. This encodes CASSASPGYGYTF. The genes are TRBV6-4 and TRBJ1-2; D call uncertain. The V and J ends lost 4 bases and 5 bases respectively, with 11 bases between them. The CDR3 loop spans 13 amino acids. Germline CDR1 reads MRHNA; CDR2 reads SNTAGT.